The 12 T cell receptor beta chains below come from one sample, sequenced in a study of CD4 and CD8 cells across lung adenocarcinoma regions. TCRdb passed the PCR reads through MiXCR, listing each CDR3 protein once. The table records about 27,000 distinct CDR3 sequences, more than 40% of them present only once. The sample taken for sequencing was CD8+ T cells from the center of a lung tumor. These receptors all stem from a male donor with lung adenocarcinoma. The CD4 and CD8 labels of this study may be unreliable.

This clonotype was observed a few times. This sequence joins TRBV25-1 and TRBJ2-7; TRBD2 agrees at 10 bases. This CDR3 contains 13 residues. The germline V gene has CDR1 MGHDK and CDR2 SYGVNS. J gave up 7 bases and V 8 bases, and 8 bases lay outside the gene matches. This chain's CDR3 is CASAPASGREQYF. The CDR3 coding sequence is TGTGCCAGCGCGCCGGCTAGCGGGAGAGAGCAGTACTTC.

This chain uses TRBV6-5 with TRBJ2-4; the D gene is possibly TRBD1 (6 bases). Germline CDR1 reads MNHEY; CDR2 reads SVGAGI. V was cut by 2 bases and J by 12 bases, with 23 bases left in between. This CDR3 is 16 amino acids long. The CDR3 region has the DNA TGTGCCAGCAGTTACCAGGGGCTGGCTGCCAAAGATACTCAGTACTTC. It yields the protein CASSYQGLAAKDTQYF.

This clonotype was observed a single time. The chain employs TRBV5-8 and TRBJ2-1; 11 nucleotides line up with TRBD2. The DNA end favors TRBJ2-7, so the J call may be wrong. This CDR3 is built from 14 residues. The V gene's germline CDR1 is SGHTS and CDR2 YDEGEE. CDR3 loop: CASSLGLAGHEQYF. CDR3 sequence (DNA): TGTGCCAGCAGCTTGGGACTAGCGGGACACGAGCAGTACTTC.

Regarding this clonotype: Relative to the germline gene, one junction end is altered; a read error may explain this. The chain uses TRBV10-2 and TRBJ2-1; 8 positions match TRBD2. The last part of the DNA fits TRBJ2-5 better; the J call may be wrong. The CDR3 runs to 15 residues. Looked up from germline, CDR1 is WSHSY and CDR2 is SAAADI. The CDR3 spells CGGGRGGRVKDTQYF. In DNA, the CDR3 is TGCGGCGGGGGGCGCGGGGGCCGTGTCAAAGATACCCAGTACTTC.

This clonotype came up many times. This chain uses TRBV4-1 with TRBJ2-3, with 7 bases lining up with TRBD2. The J segment lost 6 bases and the V segment lost 1 base, leaving 4 bases of the junction unmatched. This CDR3 region has 14 residues. Germline V gives CDR1 MGHRA, CDR2 YSYEKL. This CDR3 reads CASSQATSLDTQYF. CDR3 sequence (DNA): TGCGCCAGCAGCCAAGCGACTAGCTTGGATACGCAGTATTTT.

This clonotype has a handful of counts. This chain connects TRBV11-2 to TRBJ1-6; D remains unclear. Looked up from germline, CDR1 is SGHAT and CDR2 is FQNNGV. The CDR3 sequence is 15 residues long. V was shortened by 0 bases and J by 4 bases, with 7 bases between the two germline ends. CDR3 sequence (DNA): TGTGCCAGCAGCTTAGAGGCAGATTATAATTCACCCCTCCACTTT. It codes for CASSLEADYNSPLHF.

V is TRBV6-5 and J is TRBJ2-3, with a possible D match to TRBD2 (6 bases). The J call may be incorrect, as the DNA end agrees better with TRBJ2-5. Germline V gene data show CDR1 as MNHEY and CDR2 as SVGAGI. This CDR3 has 13 residues. In nucleotides, the CDR3 is TGTGCCAGCAGTTACGTCGGGAGAGAGACCCAGTACTTC. Its translation is CASSYVGRETQYF.

This clonotype was recorded once. This sequence joins TRBV11-1 and TRBJ2-1; D is perhaps TRBD1 (6 bases). The J call may not be correct, given that the DNA end is closer to TRBJ2-5. Germline V gene data show CDR1 as SGHAT and CDR2 as FQDESV (reference sequence). This CDR3 contains 15 residues. The CDR3: CASSYIGTSQETQYF. CDR3 in DNA: TGTGCCAGCAGTTACATCGGGACATCGCAAGAGACCCAGTACTTC.

This clonotype was picked up many times. The chain uses TRBV27 and TRBJ1-1, with TRBD1 identical over 12 bases. Unmatched junction bases numbered 13, after V lost 5 bases and J lost 3 bases. This CDR3 is built from 18 residues. Germline-derived CDR1 and CDR2 are MNHEY and SMNVEV (reference sequence). The CDR3 nucleotides are TGTGCCAGCAGTCCCGGGACAGGGGGCCATCGAAGAGACACTGAAGCTTTCTTT. It is translated as CASSPGTGGHRRDTEAFF.

The chain recombines TRBV6-5 with TRBJ1-2; D is possibly TRBD1 (5 bases). Germline V gene sequence: CDR1 MNHEY, CDR2 SVGAGI. The CDR3 spans 14 residues. Trimming stripped 0 bases from V and 4 bases from J, with 9 bases between. The CDR3 region has the DNA TGTGCCAGCAGTTACTCGGCAGGGCCCTATGGCTACACCTTC. It codes for CASSYSAGPYGYTF.

This clonotype was observed a few times. The chain has TRBV15 and TRBJ2-5; D gene unclear. The CDR3 length is 13 residues. Germline-derived CDR1 and CDR2 are LNHNV and YYDKDF (reference sequence). Trimming removed 1 base from V and 5 bases from J, with 8 bases in between. The CDR3 reads CATSRAVPETQYF. CDR3 sequence (DNA): TGTGCCACCAGCAGAGCGGTCCCGGAGACCCAGTACTTC.

On this clonotype: A read error may account for a junction end that differs from germline. The chain couples TRBV27 to TRBJ2-4; 8 bases align to TRBD1. The CDR3 sequence is 14 residues long. Germline V CDR1 and CDR2: MNHEY, SMNVEV (reference sequence). The CDR3 nucleotides read TGTGCCGGCAGGGGGCTATGGGCCAAAGATATTCAGTACTTT. Amino acid sequence: CAGRGLWAKDIQYF.